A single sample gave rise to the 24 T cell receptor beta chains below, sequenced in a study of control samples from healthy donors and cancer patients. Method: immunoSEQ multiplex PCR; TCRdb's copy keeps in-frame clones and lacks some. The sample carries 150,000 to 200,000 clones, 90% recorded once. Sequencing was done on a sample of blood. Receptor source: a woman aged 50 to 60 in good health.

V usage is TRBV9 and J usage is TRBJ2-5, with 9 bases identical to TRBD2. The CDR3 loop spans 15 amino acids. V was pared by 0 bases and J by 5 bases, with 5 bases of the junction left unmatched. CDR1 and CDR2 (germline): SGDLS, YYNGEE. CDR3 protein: CASSVAAGGGETQYF. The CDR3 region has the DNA TGTGCCAGCAGCGTAGCAGCGGGGGGCGGGGAGACCCAGTACTTC. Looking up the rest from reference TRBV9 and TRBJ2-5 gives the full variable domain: DSGVTQTPKHLITATGQRVTLRCSPRSGDLSVYWYQQSLDQGLQFLIQYYNGEERAKGNILERFSAQQFPDLHSELNLSSLELGDSALYFCASSVAAGGGETQYFGPGTRLLVL.

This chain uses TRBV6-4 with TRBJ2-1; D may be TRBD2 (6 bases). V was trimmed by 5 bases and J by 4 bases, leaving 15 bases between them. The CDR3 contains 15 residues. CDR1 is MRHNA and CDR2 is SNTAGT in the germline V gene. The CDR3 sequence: CASSRMASEYNEQFF. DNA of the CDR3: TGTGCCAGCAGTAGAATGGCTAGCGAATACAATGAGCAGTTCTTC.

As DNA, the CDR3 is TGTGCCAGCAGTTTCTGGGGAGCCGGGGAGCTGTTTTTT. Amino acids: CASSFWGAGELFF. The chain uses TRBV12-3 or TRBV12-4 and TRBJ2-2; TRBD2 is a possible D gene (5 bases). The CDR3 runs 13 residues. Trimming left V 3 bases short and J 6 bases short, with 8 bases between.

CDR3 region: CASSQTAAYGYTF. CDR3 DNA sequence: TGTGCCAGCAGCCAAACAGCCGCTTATGGCTACACCTTC. The rearrangement links TRBV3-1 (or the pseudogene TRBV3-2) to TRBJ1-2; the D is unclear. CDR1 LGHDT and CDR2 YNNKEL come from the germline V gene (reference sequence). V shed 2 bases and J shed 5 bases, with 9 bases lying between them. The CDR3 covers 13 residues.

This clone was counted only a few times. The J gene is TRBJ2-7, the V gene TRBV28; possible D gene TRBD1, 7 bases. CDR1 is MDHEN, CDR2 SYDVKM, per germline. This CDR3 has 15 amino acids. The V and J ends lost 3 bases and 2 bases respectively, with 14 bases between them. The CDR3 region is CASSFLQGGTYEQYF. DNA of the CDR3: TGTGCCAGCAGTTTCCTCCAGGGGGGAACCTACGAGCAGTACTTC.

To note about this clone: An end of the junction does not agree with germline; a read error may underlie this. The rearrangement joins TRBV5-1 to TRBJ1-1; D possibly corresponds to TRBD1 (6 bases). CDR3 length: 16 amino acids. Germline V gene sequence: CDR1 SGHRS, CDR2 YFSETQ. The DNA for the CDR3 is TGCGCCAGCAGCGCACAACCCCAGGGATCGGGACCGGGGGCCGGATTT. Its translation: CASSAQPQGSGPGAGF. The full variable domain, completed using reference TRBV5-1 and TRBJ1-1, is KAGVTQTPRYLIKTRGQQVTLSCSPISGHRSVSWYQQTPGQGLQFLFEYFSETQRNKGNFPGRFSGRQFSNSRSEMNVSTLELGDSALYLCASSAQPQGSGPGAGFGQGTRLTVV.

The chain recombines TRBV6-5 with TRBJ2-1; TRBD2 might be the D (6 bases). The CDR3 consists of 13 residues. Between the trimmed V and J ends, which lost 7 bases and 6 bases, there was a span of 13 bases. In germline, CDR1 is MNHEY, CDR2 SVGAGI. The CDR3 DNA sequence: TGTGCCAGCACCACAATTAGCGGCAATGAGCAGTTCTTC. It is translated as CASTTISGNEQFF.

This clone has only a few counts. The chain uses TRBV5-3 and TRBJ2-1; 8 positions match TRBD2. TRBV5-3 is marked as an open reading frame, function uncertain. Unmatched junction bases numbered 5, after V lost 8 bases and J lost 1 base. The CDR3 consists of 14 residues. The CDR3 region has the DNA TGTGCCAGTACGGGACTAGGGTCCTACAATGAGCAGTTCTTC. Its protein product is CASTGLGSYNEQFF.

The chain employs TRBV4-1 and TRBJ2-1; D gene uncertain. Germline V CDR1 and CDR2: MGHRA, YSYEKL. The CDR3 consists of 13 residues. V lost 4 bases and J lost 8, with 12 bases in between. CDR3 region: CASSPTSPYEQFF. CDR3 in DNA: TGCGCCAGCAGCCCGACCTCCCCCTATGAGCAGTTCTTC.

CDR3 protein: CASRRSNEKLFF. The CDR3, as DNA: TGTGCCAGCAGGAGGTCGAATGAAAAACTGTTTTTT. The chain joins TRBV28 to TRBJ1-4; D ambiguous. Germline values: CDR1 MDHEN, CDR2 SYDVKM. V was pared by 6 bases and J by 5 bases, with 7 bases between. The CDR3 spans 12 residues.

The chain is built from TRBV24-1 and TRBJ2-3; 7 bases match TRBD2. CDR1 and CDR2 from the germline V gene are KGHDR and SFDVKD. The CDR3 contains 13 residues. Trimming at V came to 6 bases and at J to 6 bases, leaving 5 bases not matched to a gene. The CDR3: CATSKRGFDTQYF. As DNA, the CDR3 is TGTGCCACCAGTAAGCGGGGATTTGATACGCAGTATTTT.

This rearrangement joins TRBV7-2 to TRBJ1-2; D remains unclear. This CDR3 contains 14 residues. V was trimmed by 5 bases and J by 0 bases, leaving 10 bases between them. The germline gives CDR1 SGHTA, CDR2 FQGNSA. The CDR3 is CASSATATNYGYTF. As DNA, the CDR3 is TGTGCCAGCAGCGCTACAGCTACTAACTATGGCTACACCTTC. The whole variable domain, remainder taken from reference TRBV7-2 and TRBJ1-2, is GAGVSQSPSNKVTEKGKDVELRCDPISGHTALYWYRQSLGQGLEFLIYFQGNSAPDKSGLPSDRFSAERTGGSVSTLTIQRTQQEDSAVYLCASSATATNYGYTFGSGTRLTVV.

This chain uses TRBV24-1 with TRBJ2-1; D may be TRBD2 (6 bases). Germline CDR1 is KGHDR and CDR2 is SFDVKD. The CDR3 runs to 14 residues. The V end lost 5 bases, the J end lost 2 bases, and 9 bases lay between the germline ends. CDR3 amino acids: CATSASETYNEQFF. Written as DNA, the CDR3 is TGTGCCACCAGTGCTAGCGAAACCTACAATGAGCAGTTCTTC.

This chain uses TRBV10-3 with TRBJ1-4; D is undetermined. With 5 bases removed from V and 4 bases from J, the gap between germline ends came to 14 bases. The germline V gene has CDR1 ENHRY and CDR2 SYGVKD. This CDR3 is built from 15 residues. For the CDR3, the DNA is TGTGCCATCAGTTCCGGGGATTACCTTAATGAAAAACTGTTTTTT. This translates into CAISSGDYLNEKLFF.

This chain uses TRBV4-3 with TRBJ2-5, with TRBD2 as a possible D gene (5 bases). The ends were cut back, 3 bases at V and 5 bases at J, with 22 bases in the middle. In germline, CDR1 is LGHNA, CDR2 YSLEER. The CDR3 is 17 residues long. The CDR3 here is CASSQGSSEGGWETQYF. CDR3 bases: TGCGCCAGCAGCCAGGGATCGTCCGAGGGCGGATGGGAGACCCAGTACTTC.

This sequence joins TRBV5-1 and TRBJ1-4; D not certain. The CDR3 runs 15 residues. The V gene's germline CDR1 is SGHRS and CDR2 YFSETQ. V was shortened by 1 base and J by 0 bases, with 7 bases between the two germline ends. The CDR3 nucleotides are TGCGCCAGCAGCTTGCTAGGGACAACTAATGAAAAACTGTTTTTT. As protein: CASSLLGTTNEKLFF.

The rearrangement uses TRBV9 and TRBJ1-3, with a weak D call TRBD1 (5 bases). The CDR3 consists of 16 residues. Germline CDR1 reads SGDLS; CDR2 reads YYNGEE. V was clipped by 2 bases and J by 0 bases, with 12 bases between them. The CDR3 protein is CASSVRQGDSGNTIYF. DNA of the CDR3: TGTGCCAGCAGCGTCCGTCAGGGAGACTCTGGAAACACCATATATTTT.

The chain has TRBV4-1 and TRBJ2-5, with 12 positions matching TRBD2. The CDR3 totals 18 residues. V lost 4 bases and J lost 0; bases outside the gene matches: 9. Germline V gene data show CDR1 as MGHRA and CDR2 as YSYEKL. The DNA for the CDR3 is TGCGCCAGCAGCCCTAGCGGGGGGGGTCGATCGTACCAAGAGACCCAGTACTTC. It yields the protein CASSPSGGGRSYQETQYF.

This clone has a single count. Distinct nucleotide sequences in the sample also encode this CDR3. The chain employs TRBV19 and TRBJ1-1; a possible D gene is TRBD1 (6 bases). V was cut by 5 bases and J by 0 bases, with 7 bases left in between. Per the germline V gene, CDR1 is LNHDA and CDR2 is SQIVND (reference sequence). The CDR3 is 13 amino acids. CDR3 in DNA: TGTGCCAGTAGTGGACAGTTGAACACTGAAGCTTTCTTT. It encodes CASSGQLNTEAFF.

Here the CDR3 reads CASSLGDRERSPLHF. The CDR3 nucleotides read TGTGCCAGCAGCTTAGGGGACAGGGAGCGTTCACCCCTCCACTTT. The rearrangement uses TRBV11-2 and TRBJ1-6; 9 bases are shared with TRBD1. CDR1 and CDR2 (germline): SGHAT, FQNNGV. This CDR3 is built from 15 residues. V dropped 1 base and J dropped 9; count of bases not matched to a gene: 4.

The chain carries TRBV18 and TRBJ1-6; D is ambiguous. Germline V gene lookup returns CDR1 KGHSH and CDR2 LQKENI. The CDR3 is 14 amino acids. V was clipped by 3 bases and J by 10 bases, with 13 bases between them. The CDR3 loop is CASSPIARWSPLHF. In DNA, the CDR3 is TGTGCCAGCTCACCTATTGCCAGGTGGTCACCCCTCCACTTT.

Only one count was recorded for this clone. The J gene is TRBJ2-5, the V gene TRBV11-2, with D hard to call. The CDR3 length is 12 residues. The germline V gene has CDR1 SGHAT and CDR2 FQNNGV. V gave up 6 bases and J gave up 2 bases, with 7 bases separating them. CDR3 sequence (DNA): TGTGCCAGCAGAGTCGCTCAAGAGACCCAGTACTTC. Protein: CASRVAQETQYF.

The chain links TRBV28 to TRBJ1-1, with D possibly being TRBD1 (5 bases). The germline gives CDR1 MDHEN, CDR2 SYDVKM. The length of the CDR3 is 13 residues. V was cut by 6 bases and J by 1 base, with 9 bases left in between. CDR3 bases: TGTGCCAGCAGCCCTGGACAGAACACTGAAGCTTTCTTT. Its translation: CASSPGQNTEAFF.

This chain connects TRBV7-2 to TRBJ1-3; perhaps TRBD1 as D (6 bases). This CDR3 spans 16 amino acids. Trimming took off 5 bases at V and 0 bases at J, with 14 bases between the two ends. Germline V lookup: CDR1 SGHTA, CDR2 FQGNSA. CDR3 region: CASSPDRLNSGNTIYF. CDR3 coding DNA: TGTGCCAGCAGCCCCGACAGGCTAAACTCTGGAAACACCATATATTTT.